This T cell receptor (beta chain) was captured in a study of blood T cell repertoires in COVID-19. Authors' data handling: Amplification of reference gene primers was used by the study to estimate nucleated cell counts. Generated by immunoSEQ multiplex PCR, the TCRdb table keeps only in-frame clones and is missing some. V, J and clone size were drawn from that table, and D and trimming were deduced from the DNA. The sample has just over 75,000 clones; 80% are singletons. V dropped 7 bases and J dropped 11 bases, with 6 bases sitting between them. Germline CDR1 SGHDT, CDR2 YYEEEE. The CDR3 sequence is 8 residues long.

This receptor was identified in a man aged 60 to 75 with active or convalescent COVID-19. The specimen was peripheral blood. The V and J genes are TRBV5-6 and TRBJ1-1; D is undetermined. CDR3 DNA: TGTGCCAGCCCAGTCGCTTTCTTT. This gives the protein CASPVAFF.